The rows below give T cell receptor beta chains drawn from one sample of a study of T cell responses to AZD1222 COVID-19 vaccine. Assay: immunoSEQ multiplex PCR; the TCRdb copy retains only in-frame clones and omits some. There are tens of thousands of clones in the sample; approximately 90% occur only once, and roughly 30% lies in the top ten. The material sequenced was peripheral blood, taken 28 days after the second AZD1222 dose. These receptors all come from an adult who received the AZD1222 COVID-19 vaccine. CDR3s leave out the opening cysteine and the closing phenylalanine or tryptophan. Fields, in order: CDR3 length, V gene, D gene, J gene, CDR3 protein. D genes are given only for firm matches.

cdr3_length: 12
v_call: TRBV7-3
d_call: NA
j_call: TRBJ2-7
cdr3_aa: ASSADPSSYEQY

cdr3_length: 12
v_call: TRBV6-6
d_call: NA
j_call: TRBJ2-2
cdr3_aa: ASINSGADGELF

cdr3_length: 12
v_call: TRBV7-2
d_call: NA
j_call: TRBJ2-2
cdr3_aa: ASSLGAGDGELF

cdr3_length: 13
v_call: TRBV5-1
d_call: NA
j_call: TRBJ2-5
cdr3_aa: ASSLLGGPQETQY

cdr3_length: 12
v_call: TRBV29-1
d_call: TRBD1
j_call: TRBJ2-7
cdr3_aa: SVKRTGGYNEQY

cdr3_length: 11
v_call: TRBV27
d_call: NA
j_call: TRBJ1-1
cdr3_aa: ASSRDYSTEAF

cdr3_length: 13
v_call: TRBV3-1/TRBV3-2
d_call: NA
j_call: TRBJ1-4
cdr3_aa: ASSLGGSLGEKLF

cdr3_length: 11
v_call: TRBV27
d_call: NA
j_call: TRBJ2-5
cdr3_aa: ASSRTLQETQY

cdr3_length: 14
v_call: TRBV4-2
d_call: TRBD1
j_call: TRBJ2-1
cdr3_aa: ASSQEPVLQGVEQF

cdr3_length: 13
v_call: TRBV27
d_call: NA
j_call: TRBJ1-3
cdr3_aa: ASRSPSLTGNTIY

cdr3_length: 11
v_call: TRBV30
d_call: NA
j_call: TRBJ2-3
cdr3_aa: AWSRISTDTQY

cdr3_length: 10
v_call: TRBV5-1
d_call: NA
j_call: TRBJ1-1
cdr3_aa: ASSLGQAEAF

cdr3_length: 12
v_call: TRBV5-4
d_call: NA
j_call: TRBJ1-1
cdr3_aa: ASSNRDRNTEAF

cdr3_length: 13
v_call: TRBV5-1
d_call: TRBD2
j_call: TRBJ2-1
cdr3_aa: ASSLYPGGGNEQF

cdr3_length: 14
v_call: TRBV19
d_call: TRBD2
j_call: TRBJ2-7
cdr3_aa: ASSIGTSGRAYEQY

cdr3_length: 11
v_call: TRBV18
d_call: NA
j_call: TRBJ1-2
cdr3_aa: ASSPGENYGYT

cdr3_length: 15
v_call: TRBV7-2
d_call: NA
j_call: TRBJ1-2
cdr3_aa: ASSPAPHPGRSYGYT

cdr3_length: 12
v_call: TRBV11-2
d_call: TRBD2
j_call: TRBJ2-5
cdr3_aa: ASSALAGEGTQY

cdr3_length: 14
v_call: TRBV11-3
d_call: TRBD2
j_call: TRBJ2-2
cdr3_aa: ASSPQAGGLGGELF

cdr3_length: 9
v_call: TRBV29-1
d_call: NA
j_call: TRBJ1-1
cdr3_aa: SVVSVAEAF

cdr3_length: 13
v_call: TRBV18
d_call: TRBD1
j_call: TRBJ2-2
cdr3_aa: ASWFGQDNTGELF

cdr3_length: 11
v_call: TRBV6-2/TRBV6-3
d_call: TRBD1
j_call: TRBJ2-5
cdr3_aa: ASSRDSLGTQY

cdr3_length: 11
v_call: TRBV2
d_call: NA
j_call: TRBJ1-1
cdr3_aa: ASPDMRVTEAF

cdr3_length: 13
v_call: TRBV18
d_call: NA
j_call: TRBJ1-2
cdr3_aa: ASSPARGTNYGYT

cdr3_length: 14
v_call: TRBV28
d_call: NA
j_call: TRBJ1-3
cdr3_aa: ASSFLDWTSGNTIY

cdr3_length: 12
v_call: TRBV5-1
d_call: TRBD2
j_call: TRBJ2-7
cdr3_aa: ASSRGERGNEQY

cdr3_length: 13
v_call: TRBV5-1
d_call: TRBD1
j_call: TRBJ2-2
cdr3_aa: ASSLAQGATGELF

cdr3_length: 12
v_call: TRBV11-1
d_call: NA
j_call: TRBJ2-1
cdr3_aa: ASTPDLTSNEQF

cdr3_length: 11
v_call: TRBV2
d_call: NA
j_call: TRBJ2-7
cdr3_aa: ASSELSLDEQY

cdr3_length: 11
v_call: TRBV10-3
d_call: NA
j_call: TRBJ2-4
cdr3_aa: AISQGLENIQY

cdr3_length: 12
v_call: TRBV5-1
d_call: TRBD1
j_call: TRBJ2-2
cdr3_aa: ASSVGTGTGELF

cdr3_length: 13
v_call: TRBV13
d_call: TRBD2
j_call: TRBJ2-1
cdr3_aa: ASSLESSGYNEQF

cdr3_length: 14
v_call: TRBV10-3
d_call: NA
j_call: TRBJ1-3
cdr3_aa: AISELSRGAGNTIY

cdr3_length: 13
v_call: TRBV27
d_call: TRBD1
j_call: TRBJ2-7
cdr3_aa: ASSFGQGAGNEQY